This TCR beta chain was identified during a study of shared clonotypes between healthy human individuals. Points from the study as a whole: It was observed that about 5% of naive CD4 clonotypes were shared across a handful of donors.

The CDR3 consists of 17 residues. The V end was cut by 0 bases, the J end by 1 base, with 12 bases between. Germline V gene lookup returns CDR1 LNHDA and CDR2 SQIVND (reference sequence). Terminally differentiated effector memory CD45RA+ cells were left out of the naive CD8 fraction, which was CD45RO-negative and positively selected for CCR7. On this clone itself: What it recognizes is unknown. The sample contains more than one DNA sequence encoding this CDR3.

Genomic DNA (from each subset) was split evenly across several immunoSEQ plates. Assay: immunoSEQ multiplex PCR; the TCRdb copy retains only in-frame clones and omits some. The sample includes around 1.9 million clones, about 94% seen only once; the top ten take about 1.6%. V usage is TRBV19 and J usage is TRBJ2-2, with a weak D call TRBD1 (5 bases). Material for sequencing was naive CD8+ T cells from PBMCs. This sequence was found in a man aged 18 to 29 in good health. Some clones in this sample may be carry-over from other donors' samples. In DNA, the CDR3 is TGTGCCAGTAGTATAGATCTAGAACAGGTGAACACCGGGGAGCTGTTTTTT. Protein: CASSIDLEQVNTGELFF.